The T cell receptor (beta chain) under discussion was sequenced for a study of blood T cell repertoires in COVID-19. Measured with immunoSEQ multiplex PCR; TCRdb has only the in-frame clones, and not every one. The repertoire holds about 160,000 clones, about 86% seen once, with about 19% in the top ten. Germline CDR1 and CDR2: SGHAT and FQNNGV. Trimming took 5 bases from V and 7 from J; bases not matched to a gene: 11. The CDR3 consists of 16 residues. The source of this sequence is a woman of 80 years or more with acute or convalescent COVID-19. The chain recombines TRBV11-2 with TRBJ1-5; 10 positions agree with TRBD1. Material: peripheral blood. The CDR3 loop reads CASSLAGTGVFQPQHF. CDR3 bases: TGTGCCAGCAGCCTAGCCGGGACAGGGGTTTTCCAGCCCCAGCATTTT.